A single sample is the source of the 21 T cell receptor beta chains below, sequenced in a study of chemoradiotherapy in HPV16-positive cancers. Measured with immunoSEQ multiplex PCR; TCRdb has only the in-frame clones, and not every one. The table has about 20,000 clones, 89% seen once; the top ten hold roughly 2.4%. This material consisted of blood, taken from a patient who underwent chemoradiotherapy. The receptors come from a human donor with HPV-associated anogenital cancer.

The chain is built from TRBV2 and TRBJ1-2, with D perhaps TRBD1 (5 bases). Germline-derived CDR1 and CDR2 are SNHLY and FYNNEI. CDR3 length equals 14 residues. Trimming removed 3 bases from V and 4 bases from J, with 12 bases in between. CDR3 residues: CASSDRVGSYGYTF. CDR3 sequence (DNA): TGTGCCAGCAGTGACAGGGTGGGGAGCTATGGCTACACCTTC. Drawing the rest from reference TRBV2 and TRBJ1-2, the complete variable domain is EPEVTQTPSHQVTQMGQEVILRCVPISNHLYFYWYRQILGQKVEFLVSFYNNEISEKSEIFDDQFSVERPDGSNFTLKIRSTKLEDSAMYFCASSDRVGSYGYTFGSGTRLTVV.

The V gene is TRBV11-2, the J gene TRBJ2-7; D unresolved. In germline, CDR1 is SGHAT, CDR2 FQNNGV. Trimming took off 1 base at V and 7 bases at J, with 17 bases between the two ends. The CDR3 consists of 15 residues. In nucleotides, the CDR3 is TGTGCCAGCAGCTTAGGAACAGCAAGAGTCTCGGAGCAGTACTTC. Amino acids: CASSLGTARVSEQYF.

CDR3 sequence reads: CASSQDWTANQPQHF. The CDR3 DNA reads TGTGCCAGCAGCCAAGACTGGACAGCTAATCAGCCCCAGCATTTT. V gene TRBV4-2 combines with J gene TRBJ1-5; TRBD1 is a possible D gene (6 bases). Between the trimmed V and J ends, which lost 0 bases and 4 bases, there was a span of 10 bases. This CDR3 contains 15 residues. Germline V gene sequence: CDR1 LGHNA, CDR2 YNFKEQ.

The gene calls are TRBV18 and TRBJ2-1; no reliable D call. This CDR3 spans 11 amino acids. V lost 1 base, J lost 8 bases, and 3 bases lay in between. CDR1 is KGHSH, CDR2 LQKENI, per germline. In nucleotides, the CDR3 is TGTGCCAGCTCACCACGGGATGAGCAGTTCTTC. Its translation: CASSPRDEQFF.

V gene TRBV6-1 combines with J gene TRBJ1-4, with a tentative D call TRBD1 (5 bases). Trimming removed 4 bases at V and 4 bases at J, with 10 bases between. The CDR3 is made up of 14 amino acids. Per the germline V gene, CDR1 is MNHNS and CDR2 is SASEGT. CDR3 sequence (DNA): TGTGCCAGCAGTGGGGGGTCGGGTAATGAAAAACTGTTTTTT. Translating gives CASSGGSGNEKLFF.

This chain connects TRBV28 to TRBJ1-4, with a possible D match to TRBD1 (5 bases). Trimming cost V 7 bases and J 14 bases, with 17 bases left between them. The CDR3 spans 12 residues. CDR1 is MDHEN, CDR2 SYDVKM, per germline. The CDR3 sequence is CASNTPTASLFF. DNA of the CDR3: TGTGCCAGCAACACCCCGACAGCGAGTCTGTTTTTT.

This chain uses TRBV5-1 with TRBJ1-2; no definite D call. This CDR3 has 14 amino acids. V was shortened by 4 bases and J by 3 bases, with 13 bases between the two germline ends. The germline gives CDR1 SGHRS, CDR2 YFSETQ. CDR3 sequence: CASSETRSYYGYTF. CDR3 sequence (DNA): TGCGCCAGCAGCGAGACCAGGAGTTACTATGGCTACACCTTC.

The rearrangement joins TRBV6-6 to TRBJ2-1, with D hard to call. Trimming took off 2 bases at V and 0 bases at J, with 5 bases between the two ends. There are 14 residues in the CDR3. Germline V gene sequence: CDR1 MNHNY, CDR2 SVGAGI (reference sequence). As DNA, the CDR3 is TGTGCCAGCAGTTACACGGTCTCCTACAATGAGCAGTTCTTC. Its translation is CASSYTVSYNEQFF.

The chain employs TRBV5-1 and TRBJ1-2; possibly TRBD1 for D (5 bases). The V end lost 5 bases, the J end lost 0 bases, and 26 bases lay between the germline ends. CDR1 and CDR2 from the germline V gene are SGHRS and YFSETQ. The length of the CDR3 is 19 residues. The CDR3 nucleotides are TGCGCCAGCAGTGGGCTGTGGGGCCGGGGTAAGCCTCCTAACTATGGCTACACCTTC. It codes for CASSGLWGRGKPPNYGYTF.

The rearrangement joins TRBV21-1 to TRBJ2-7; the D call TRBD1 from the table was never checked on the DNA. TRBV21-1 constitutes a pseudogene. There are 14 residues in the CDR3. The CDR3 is CASIVLWANYEQYF. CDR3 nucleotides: TGTGCCAGCATAGTCCTCTGGGCGAACTACGAGCAGTACTTC.

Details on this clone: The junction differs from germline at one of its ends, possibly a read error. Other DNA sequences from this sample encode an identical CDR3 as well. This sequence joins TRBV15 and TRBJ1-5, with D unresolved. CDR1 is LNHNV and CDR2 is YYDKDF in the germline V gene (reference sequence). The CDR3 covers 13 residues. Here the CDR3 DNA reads TGTGCCACCAGCATCGCCCCTAGAGCGGAGACCGCCTTT. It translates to CATSIAPRAETAF.

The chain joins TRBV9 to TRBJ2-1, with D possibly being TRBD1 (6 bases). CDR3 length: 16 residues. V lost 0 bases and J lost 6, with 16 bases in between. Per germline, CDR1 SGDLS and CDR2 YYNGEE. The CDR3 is CASSVVTQGTLNEQFF. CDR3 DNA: TGTGCCAGCAGCGTAGTAACGCAGGGGACCCTCAATGAGCAGTTCTTC.

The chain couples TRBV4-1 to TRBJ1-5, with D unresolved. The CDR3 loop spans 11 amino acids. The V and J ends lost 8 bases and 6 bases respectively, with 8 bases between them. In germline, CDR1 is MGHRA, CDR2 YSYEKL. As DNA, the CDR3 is TGCGCCAGCGGCACCGGTCAGCCCCAGCATTTT. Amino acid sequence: CASGTGQPQHF.

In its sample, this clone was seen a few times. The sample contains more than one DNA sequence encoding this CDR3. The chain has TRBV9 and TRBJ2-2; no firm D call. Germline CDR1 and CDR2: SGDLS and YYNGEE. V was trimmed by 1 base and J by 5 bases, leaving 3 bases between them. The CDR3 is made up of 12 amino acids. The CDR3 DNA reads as TGTGCCAGCAGCGTACGTACCGGGGAGCTGTTTTTT. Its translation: CASSVRTGELFF.

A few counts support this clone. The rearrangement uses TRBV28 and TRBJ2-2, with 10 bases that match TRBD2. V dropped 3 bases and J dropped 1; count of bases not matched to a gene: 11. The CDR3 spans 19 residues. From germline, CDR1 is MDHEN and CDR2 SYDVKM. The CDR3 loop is CASSFLGLAGAGNTGELFF. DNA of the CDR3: TGTGCCAGCAGTTTTTTGGGGCTAGCGGGAGCCGGGAACACCGGGGAGCTGTTTTTT. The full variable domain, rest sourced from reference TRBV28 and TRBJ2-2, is DVKVTQSSRYLVKRTGEKVFLECVQDMDHENMFWYRQDPGLGLRLIYFSYDVKMKEKGDIPEGYSVSREKKERFSLILESASTNQTSMYLCASSFLGLAGAGNTGELFFGEGSRLTVL.

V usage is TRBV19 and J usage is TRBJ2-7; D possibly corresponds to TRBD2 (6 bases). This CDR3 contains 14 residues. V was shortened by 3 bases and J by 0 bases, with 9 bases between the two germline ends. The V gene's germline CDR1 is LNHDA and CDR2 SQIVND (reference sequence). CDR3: CASSIDGSSYEQYF. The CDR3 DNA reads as TGTGCCAGTAGTATCGACGGGAGCTCCTACGAGCAGTACTTC.

The CDR3 region has the DNA TGTGCCAGCAGCCCCGGGACAGGGGTTGACGAGCAGTACTTC. Amino acids: CASSPGTGVDEQYF. V usage is TRBV7-2 and J usage is TRBJ2-7; 10 positions match TRBD1. This CDR3 is built from 14 residues. The germline gives CDR1 SGHTA, CDR2 FQGNSA. With 5 bases clipped from V and 5 bases from J, the junction kept 6 bases outside the gene matches.

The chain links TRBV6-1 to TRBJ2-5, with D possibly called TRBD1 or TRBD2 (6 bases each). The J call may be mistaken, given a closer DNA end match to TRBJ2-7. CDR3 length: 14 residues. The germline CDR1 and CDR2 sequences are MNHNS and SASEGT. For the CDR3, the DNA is TGTGCCAGCAGTGGTGCTGGGGGGCCCTACGAGCAGTACTTC. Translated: CASSGAGGPYEQYF.

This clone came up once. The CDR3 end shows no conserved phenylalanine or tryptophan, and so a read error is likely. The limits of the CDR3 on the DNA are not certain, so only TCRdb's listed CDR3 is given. This chain's CDR3 is CASSQARDSH. The chain has TRBV23-1 and TRBJ1-1. TRBV23-1 is an ORF, and what it does is uncertain. Counting both end residues, the CDR3 totals 10 amino acids.

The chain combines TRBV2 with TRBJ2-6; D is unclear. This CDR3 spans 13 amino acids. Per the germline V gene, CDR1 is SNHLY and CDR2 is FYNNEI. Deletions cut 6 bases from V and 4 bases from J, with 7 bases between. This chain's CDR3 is CASRIEGANVLTF. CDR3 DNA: TGTGCCAGCAGGATCGAGGGGGCCAACGTCCTGACTTTC. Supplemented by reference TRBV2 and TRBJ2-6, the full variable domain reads EPEVTQTPSHQVTQMGQEVILRCVPISNHLYFYWYRQILGQKVEFLVSFYNNEISEKSEIFDDQFSVERPDGSNFTLKIRSTKLEDSAMYFCASRIEGANVLTFGAGSRLTVL.

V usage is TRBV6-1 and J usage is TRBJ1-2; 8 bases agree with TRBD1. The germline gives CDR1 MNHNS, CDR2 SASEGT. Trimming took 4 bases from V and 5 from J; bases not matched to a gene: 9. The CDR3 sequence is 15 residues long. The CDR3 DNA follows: TGTGCCAGCAGTGTGCTGGGACAGGAGACATATGGCTACACCTTC. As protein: CASSVLGQETYGYTF.